This TCR beta chain emerged from a study of T cells expressing NK-cell markers. Broader study findings: Once again these clonotypes came out on top in the CD3+CD56-NKG2C+ fraction of several donors. Dominant NKG2C+ clonotypes accounted for roughly 1.0-8% of CD8+ T cells in several donors.

Comment on this clonotype: Its antigen is currently unknown.

Germline V gene lookup returns CDR1 SGHRS and CDR2 YFSETQ. The CDR3 covers 17 residues. From the 5' RACE reads, TCRdb lists one entry per CDR3 protein and no DNA. Its listing shows 500,000 to 600,000 distinct CDR3 sequences. Sequenced material: blood T cells: a sorted CD56 or NKG2C T cell subset, CD4+ or CD8+ T cells, or bulk PBMC T cells (not recorded which). This clonotype originated in a man between 18 and 29 years old in good health. V gene TRBV5-1 combines with J gene TRBJ2-1; TCRdb selects TRBD1, and the lack of DNA leaves this call unchecked. CDR3 in amino acids: CASSRDSTGMSYNEQFF.